The present TCR beta chain was sequenced within a study of blood T cell repertoires in COVID-19 (dated by TCRdb to about 2020). About the full investigation: Samples covering the acute and convalescent phases of COVID-19 were provided by collaborators in the United States, Italy and Spain. The dataset comprised deeply sampled blood TCRbeta repertoires from subjects exposed to, actively infected with, or recovered from COVID-19. The material from the prospective study consisted of cDNA or gDNA derived from T cells, B-cell-depleted T cells, or PBMCs. Where HLA class I and class II types were available, the types were taken from metadata supplied by the sample provider, not from assay-based typing. The repertoires were released in a freely available public database intended as a resource for research on the immune response to SARS-CoV-2. The samples were drawn from the first 160 participants of the ongoing ImmuneRACE study and from some 1,300 subjects provided by 6 global collaborators. Sample metadata almost always included a de-identified subject ID, COVID-19 status, age in years and sex.

Note on this clone: It lacks a known antigen. Base qualities are missing; no much larger clone stands one base away.

The immunoSEQ Assay, a bias-controlled multiplex PCR, was used to amplify TCRbeta CDR3 regions from genomic DNA. Concerning the study's data processing: The number of nucleated cells in each sample was estimated from the amplification of reference gene primers within the assay. To quantify the absolute abundance of each unique TCRbeta CDR3 rearrangement, sequence reads were collapsed and filtered. Productive Simpson clonality was computed per sample as the square root of Simpson's diversity index over productive rearrangements. This immuneACCESS table, as held by TCRdb, lists in-frame sequences with V and J called but not all clones. Of the missing ones, under half trace to an unresolved V gene in checked studies; the others have no known cause. V and J calls plus clone size are reproduced from that table; the DNA served to infer D and trimming. Present in this sample are about 220,000 clones, under 90% of which were seen just once. The ten largest clones add up to 5.1% of the sample.

The CDR3 starts with the cysteine, ends with the phenylalanine, and has 15 residues. The read is trimmed to its CDR3 DNA, 45 bases read in frame from base 1. According to the germline V gene, CDR1 reads SGHDN and CDR2 reads FVKESK. Deletion took 0 bases off V and 1 base off J, with a span of 9 bases between the germline ends. Another Seattle source contributed samples from volunteer blood donors who had recovered from COVID-19. Collaborating institutions collected whole blood in K2EDTA tubes following their own protocols. For TCRbeta analysis, collaborator samples were shipped as frozen whole blood, as isolated PBMCs, or as DNA extracted from either sample type. Overall study results and their limits: The quantity of clinical and demographic metadata differed by source and by participant and was supplied without curation.

The sequenced material came from peripheral blood. Recombination connected TRBV14 to TRBJ2-5, with no D gene named confidently. This receptor was taken from a woman aged 55-69 years who had recovered from COVID-19. The bases are TGTGCCAGCAGCCAAGATCTGCGGCCCCAAGAGACCCAGTACTTC. Its translation reads: CASSQDLRPQETQYF.